Below, 29 T cell receptor beta chains from the same sample are listed, as sequenced in a study of T-cell reconstitution after alpha-beta-depleted transplantation in children. Unique molecular identifiers tagged the TCRbeta library. TCRdb ran MiXCR on the PCR reads and lists one entry per CDR3 protein. Of 600,000 to 700,000 distinct CDR3 sequences in the sample, around 14% are singletons; the top ten hold roughly 0.84%. Sequencing was performed on PBMCs, taken before TCRalphabeta/CD19-depleted stem cell transplant. The receptors were gathered from a girl aged 2 to 10 with congenital amegakaryocytic thrombocytopenia, due to receive a stem cell transplant.

The chain carries TRBV11-2 and TRBJ2-1; D could derive from TRBD1 or TRBD2 (5 bases each). The CDR3 sequence is 14 residues long. V was cut by 1 base and J by 8 bases, with 12 bases left in between. Per the germline V gene, CDR1 is SGHAT and CDR2 is FQNNGV. The CDR3 is CASSLVGENDEQFF. The CDR3 bases are TGTGCCAGCAGCTTAGTGGGGGAGAATGATGAGCAGTTCTTC. The full variable domain, completed using reference TRBV11-2 and TRBJ2-1, is EAGVAQSPRYKIIEKRQSVAFWCNPISGHATLYWYQQILGQGPKLLIQFQNNGVVDDSQLPKDRFSAERLKGVDSTLKIQPAKLEDSAVYLCASSLVGENDEQFFGPGTRLTVL.

This clonotype appeared a few times. The chain joins TRBV12-3 or TRBV12-4 to TRBJ2-5; D is ambiguous. The CDR3 is 14 residues long. Between the trimmed V and J ends, which lost 1 base and 7 bases, there was a span of 13 bases. CDR3 sequence reads: CASSLGYGEGTQYF. The CDR3 nucleotides are TGTGCCAGCAGTTTAGGGTACGGAGAAGGGACCCAGTACTTC.

This chain joins TRBV3-1 and TRBJ2-5; D is possibly TRBD1 or TRBD2 (6 bases each). The germline CDR1 and CDR2 sequences are LGHDT and YNNKEL (reference sequence). This CDR3 spans 14 amino acids. Trimming took off 6 bases at V and 5 bases at J, with 16 bases between the two ends. The CDR3 DNA reads TGTGCCAGCAGACGAGGGGGGAGTGACGAGACCCAGTACTTC. It translates to CASRRGGSDETQYF.

This clonotype was counted ten times or more. This chain joins TRBV20-1 and TRBJ2-1; 8 bases agree with TRBD1. Germline V gene lookup returns CDR1 DFQATT and CDR2 SNEGSKA (reference sequence). V shed 5 bases, J shed 1 base, and the junction held 13 bases outside the gene matches. The CDR3 runs 17 residues. CDR3 nucleotide sequence: TGCAGTGCTCGACCTACCTCCGGGACAGGATCCTACAATGAGCAGTTCTTC. It yields the protein CSARPTSGTGSYNEQFF.

This clonotype was found many times. The chain couples TRBV5-6 to TRBJ2-1, with TRBD2 matching over 8 bases. The J segment lost 8 bases and the V segment lost 4 bases, leaving 11 bases of the junction unmatched. This CDR3 spans 15 amino acids. CDR1 is SGHDT and CDR2 is YYEEEE in the germline V gene. CDR3 protein: CASSLPAGGLDEQFF. DNA of the CDR3: TGTGCCAGCAGCCTACCGGCGGGAGGATTGGATGAGCAGTTCTTC.

This clonotype was detected a few times. V usage is TRBV20-1 and J usage is TRBJ2-1, with 14 bases that match TRBD2. After removal of 3 bases from V and 6 bases from J, the junction contained 4 bases not matched to a gene. The CDR3 extends over 15 amino acids. The germline gives CDR1 DFQATT, CDR2 SNEGSKA (reference sequence). Here the CDR3 DNA reads TGCAGTGCTAGTCAGGGACTAGCGGGAGTCAATGAGCAGTTCTTC. Its protein is CSASQGLAGVNEQFF.

This clonotype was detected a few times. The genes are TRBV28 and TRBJ2-7, with D perhaps TRBD2 (5 bases). Germline V gene sequence: CDR1 MDHEN, CDR2 SYDVKM. V lost 1 base and J lost 3, with 16 bases in between. The CDR3 extends over 16 amino acids. The CDR3 DNA reads as TGTGCCAGCAGTTTATCTAAGGGAGTTCCTGGCTACGAGCAGTACTTC. Residues: CASSLSKGVPGYEQYF. Full variable domain (missing parts from reference TRBV28 and TRBJ2-7): DVKVTQSSRYLVKRTGEKVFLECVQDMDHENMFWYRQDPGLGLRLIYFSYDVKMKEKGDIPEGYSVSREKKERFSLILESASTNQTSMYLCASSLSKGVPGYEQYFGPGTRLTVT.

This clonotype was picked up many times. The chain links TRBV12-3 or TRBV12-4 to TRBJ2-1; D possibly corresponds to TRBD1 (6 bases). The CDR3 length is 13 residues. Deletions cut 3 bases from V and 9 bases from J, with 12 bases between. The CDR3 region has the DNA TGTGCCAGCAGTTTCGCACTGGGGGCTGAGCAGTTCTTC. It encodes CASSFALGAEQFF.

This clonotype came up a few times. This chain connects TRBV21-1 to TRBJ2-6; the D segment call TRBD1 is taken from the table without a DNA check. TRBV21-1 is described as a pseudogene. The CDR3 runs 16 residues. CDR3 DNA sequence: TGTGCCAGATGGACAGGGGTCCTCTCTGGGGCCAACGTCCTGACTTTC. Translating gives CARWTGVLSGANVLTF.

This clonotype was found many times. The gene calls are TRBV20-1 and TRBJ2-1; D is undetermined. Trimming shortened V by 0 bases and J by 0 bases, and 9 bases separated the two germline ends. CDR1 is DFQATT, CDR2 SNEGSKA, per germline (reference sequence). The CDR3 spans 15 residues. As DNA, the CDR3 is TGCAGTGCTAGAGATTACGTGGGCTCCTACAATGAGCAGTTCTTC. Protein product: CSARDYVGSYNEQFF.

This clonotype was detected ten times or more. The chain employs TRBV20-1 and TRBJ2-5; TRBD2 matches at 7 bases. The length of the CDR3 is 16 residues. The germline gives CDR1 DFQATT, CDR2 SNEGSKA (reference sequence). Trimming at V came to 4 bases and at J to 3 bases, leaving 14 bases not matched to a gene. CDR3 coding DNA: TGCAGTGCTACCAATTCTAGAGCGGGACCTAAAGAGACCCAGTACTTC. This sequence encodes CSATNSRAGPKETQYF.

This clonotype was seen a few times. The rearrangement links TRBV4-1 to TRBJ2-7; D is possibly TRBD1 or TRBD2 (5 bases each). Trimming took 5 bases from V and 4 from J, leaving 12 bases between them. The CDR3 runs 13 residues. Looked up from germline, CDR1 is MGHRA and CDR2 is YSYEKL. The CDR3 nucleotides are TGCGCCAGCAGCTCCAGGGACGGGTACGAGCAGTACTTC. Protein: CASSSRDGYEQYF.

This chain joins TRBV4-1 and TRBJ2-7, with D uncertain. Germline CDR1 MGHRA, CDR2 YSYEKL. The CDR3 runs 15 residues. The germline V and J ends were trimmed by 0 bases and 2 bases, with 11 bases remaining between them. The CDR3 region has the DNA TGCGCCAGCAGCCAAGACAAAAGTGATACCTACGAGCAGTACTTC. Its translation: CASSQDKSDTYEQYF.

The chain has TRBV6-5 and TRBJ1-2; TRBD1 might be the D (6 bases). Germline loops: CDR1 MNHEY, CDR2 SVGAGI. This CDR3 has 11 residues. Between the trimmed V and J ends, which lost 8 bases and 8 bases, there was a span of 12 bases. CDR3 loop: CASGQGMGYTF. The CDR3 nucleotides read TGTGCCAGCGGTCAGGGGATGGGCTACACCTTC.

This clonotype came up many times. Germline and junction disagree at one end, which may indicate a read error. The chain recombines TRBV3-1 with TRBJ1-5; D not certain. Germline lookup yields CDR1 LGHDT and CDR2 YNNKEL (reference sequence). This CDR3 contains 13 residues. The CDR3 protein is CASSQDPNQPQHF. Here the CDR3 DNA reads TGCGCCAGCAGCCAAGATCCCAATCAGCCCCAGCATTTT. Looking up the rest from reference TRBV3-1 and TRBJ1-5 gives the full variable domain: DTAVSQTPKYLVTQMGNDKSIKCEQNLGHDTMYWYKQDSKKFLKIMFSYNNKELIINETVPNRFSPKSPDKAHLNLHINSLELGDSAVYFCASSQDPNQPQHFGDGTRLSIL.

This clonotype has a count of ten or more. V gene TRBV10-3 combines with J gene TRBJ2-3; 14 positions match TRBD2. In germline, CDR1 is ENHRY, CDR2 SYGVKD. CDR3 length: 18 amino acids. V lost 6 bases and J lost 0; bases outside the gene matches: 8. In DNA form, the CDR3 reads TGTGCCATCAGGGCCGGGACTAGCGGGAGAGCTAGCACAGATACGCAGTATTTT. Protein product: CAIRAGTSGRASTDTQYF.

This chain connects TRBV5-5 to TRBJ2-2; TRBD1 matches at 7 bases. Germline CDR1 is SGHKS and CDR2 is YYEKEE (reference sequence). V shed 4 bases and J 6 bases; nucleotides not matched to a gene: 15. The CDR3 covers 17 residues. CDR3 region: CASSRASTGIGSGELFF. The CDR3 DNA follows: TGTGCCAGCAGCCGTGCCTCGACAGGGATTGGTTCCGGGGAGCTGTTTTTT. The full variable domain, rest sourced from reference TRBV5-5 and TRBJ2-2, is DAGVTQSPTHLIKTRGQQVTLRCSPISGHKSVSWYQQVLGQGPQFIFQYYEKEERGRGNFPDRFSARQFPNYSSELNVNALLLGDSALYLCASSRASTGIGSGELFFGEGSRLTVL.

The chain uses TRBV7-7 and TRBJ2-2; possibly TRBD2 for D (6 bases). This CDR3 region has 16 residues. Trimming pared 5 bases from V and 5 bases from J, leaving 18 bases between. Germline lookup yields CDR1 SSHAT and CDR2 FNYEAQ (reference sequence). The CDR3 is CASSNRSSRGTGELFF. In DNA, the CDR3 is TGTGCCAGCAGCAATAGGTCAAGCCGGGGGACCGGGGAGCTGTTTTTT.

This clonotype was observed many times. This chain connects TRBV20-1 to TRBJ2-7, with D maybe TRBD2 (5 bases). There are 13 residues in the CDR3. Germline CDR1 reads DFQATT; CDR2 reads SNEGSKA (reference sequence). The CDR3 bases are TGCAGAGCTGCCAGCGGCGCTGGCTACGAGCAGTACTTC. It is translated as CRAASGAGYEQYF.

The chain recombines TRBV9 with TRBJ2-3, with TRBD2 identical over 8 bases. The germline gives CDR1 SGDLS, CDR2 YYNGEE. Trimming removed 0 bases from V and 6 bases from J; junction bases left unmatched: 6. The CDR3 length is 15 residues. The CDR3 spells CASSVEASGRDTQYF. The CDR3 DNA sequence: TGTGCCAGCAGCGTAGAGGCTAGCGGGCGGGATACGCAGTATTTT. Combining the CDR3 with reference TRBV9 and TRBJ2-3 gives the whole variable domain DSGVTQTPKHLITATGQRVTLRCSPRSGDLSVYWYQQSLDQGLQFLIQYYNGEERAKGNILERFSAQQFPDLHSELNLSSLELGDSALYFCASSVEASGRDTQYFGPGTRLTVL.

This clonotype was seen many times. DNA for the CDR3: TGTGCCATCAGTGAGTCTTTCGATGGCGAGCAGTACTTC. It translates to CAISESFDGEQYF. The gene calls are TRBV10-3 and TRBJ2-7; D is unresolved. Per the germline V gene, CDR1 is ENHRY and CDR2 is SYGVKD. Trimming took 0 bases from V and 6 from J, leaving 9 bases between them. This CDR3 region has 13 residues.

In its sample, this clonotype was seen many times. The rearrangement uses TRBV20-1 and TRBJ2-1, with TRBD2 matching over 11 bases. The CDR3 loop spans 14 amino acids. Per germline, CDR1 DFQATT and CDR2 SNEGSKA (reference sequence). Trimming cost V 5 bases and J 8 bases; bases outside gene matches: 8. The CDR3: CSASLAGGWDEQFF. The DNA for the CDR3 is TGCAGTGCTTCGTTAGCGGGAGGGTGGGATGAGCAGTTCTTC.

This clonotype was picked up many times. V is TRBV15 and J is TRBJ2-5; tentative D call: TRBD2 (5 bases). CDR3 size: 13 residues. The germline gives CDR1 LNHNV, CDR2 YYDKDF (reference sequence). Trimming shortened V by 1 base and J by 4 bases, and 7 bases separated the two germline ends. CDR3 DNA sequence: TGTGCCACCAGCAGAGCGGGGTCAGAGACCCAGTACTTC. Protein sequence: CATSRAGSETQYF. Full variable domain (rest looked up from reference TRBV15 and TRBJ2-5): DAMVIQNPRYQVTQFGKPVTLSCSQTLNHNVMYWYQQKSSQAPKLLFHYYDKDFNNEADTPDNFQSRRPNTSFCFLDIRSPGLGDTAMYLCATSRAGSETQYFGPGTRLLVL.

The genes are TRBV20-1 and TRBJ2-3; D not resolved. The CDR3 contains 11 residues. Trimming took 6 bases from V and 4 from J, leaving 8 bases between them. CDR1 and CDR2 (germline): DFQATT, SNEGSKA (reference sequence). In DNA form, the CDR3 reads TGCAGTGCCCCGGCGGCAGATACGCAGTATTTT. Encoded protein: CSAPAADTQYF.

This clonotype was detected only a few times. The chain recombines TRBV7-9 with TRBJ2-4; TRBD1 or TRBD2 may be the D gene (5 bases each). V was trimmed by 3 bases and J by 3 bases, leaving 15 bases between them. There are 16 residues in the CDR3. Germline V gene sequence: CDR1 SEHNR, CDR2 FQNEAQ (reference sequence). CDR3 sequence reads: CASSFDRGLVKNIQYF. The DNA for the CDR3 is TGTGCCAGCAGCTTCGACCGGGGCTTGGTCAAAAACATTCAGTACTTC.

This clonotype was recorded at least ten times. CDR3 residues: CASSARYPPGDEQFF. The CDR3 coding sequence is TGTGCCAGCAGCGCGCGGTACCCCCCTGGTGATGAGCAGTTCTTC. The V call is TRBV6-1, the J call TRBJ2-1; D gene uncertain. This CDR3 has 15 residues. Germline CDR1 is MNHNS and CDR2 is SASEGT. Trimming cost V 6 bases and J 8 bases, with 20 bases left between them.

The chain joins TRBV5-5 to TRBJ2-1; TRBD2 aligns across 7 bases. With V trimmed by 4 bases and J by 4 bases, 11 bases remained unmatched. CDR1 and CDR2 from the germline V gene are SGHKS and YYEKEE (reference sequence). This CDR3 comprises 16 residues. The CDR3 spells CASSTYSSGYYNEQFF. In DNA form, the CDR3 reads TGTGCCAGCAGCACCTATTCTAGCGGTTATTACAATGAGCAGTTCTTC.

This chain uses TRBV2 with TRBJ2-7, with D perhaps matching TRBD1 (7 bases). Trimming pared 5 bases from V and 2 bases from J, leaving 16 bases between. This CDR3 spans 15 amino acids. Germline lookup yields CDR1 SNHLY and CDR2 FYNNEI. This CDR3 is CASSLGGQHPYEQYF. The CDR3 region has the DNA TGTGCCAGCAGTCTGGGGGGACAGCATCCCTACGAGCAGTACTTC.

This clonotype occurred a few times. This sequence joins TRBV5-1 and TRBJ2-7; TRBD1 or TRBD2 may be the D gene (5 bases each). Trimming shortened V by 7 bases and J by 2 bases, and 16 bases separated the two germline ends. The CDR3 is made up of 14 amino acids. The germline V gene encodes CDR1 SGHRS and CDR2 YFSETQ. The chain's CDR3 is CASRKGPITYEQYF. The CDR3 nucleotides are TGCGCCAGCCGCAAGGGACCGATTACCTACGAGCAGTACTTC.